The 5 T cell receptor beta chains given below trace back to one sample, sequenced in a study of cytomegalovirus exposure and HLA in healthy donors. With 60 Vbeta and 13 Jbeta primers, the PCR was carried out. Using immunoSEQ multiplex PCR, the repertoire was profiled, and TCRdb retains in-frame clones only, with some absent. This table holds under 130,000 clones, about 70% found once. Sequenced: PBMCs. Every receptor here comes from a young man in good health and CMV-seronegative.

The chain links TRBV5-6 to TRBJ2-1; 9 bases are a match to TRBD1. Germline V gene lookup returns CDR1 SGHDT and CDR2 YYEEEE. The CDR3 extends over 16 amino acids. Unmatched junction bases numbered 12, after V lost 4 bases and J lost 7 bases. The CDR3 sequence is CASSGRDRDGFNEQFF. CDR3 DNA sequence: TGTGCCAGCAGCGGACGGGACAGGGATGGGTTTAATGAGCAGTTCTTC. The whole variable domain, filled in from reference TRBV5-6 and TRBJ2-1, reads DAGVTQSPTHLIKTRGQQVTLRCSPKSGHDTVSWYQQALGQGPQFIFQYYEEEERQRGNFPDRFSGHQFPNYSSELNVNALLLGDSALYLCASSGRDRDGFNEQFFGPGTRLTVL.

The chain uses TRBV27 and TRBJ1-6; weak D call: TRBD1 (6 bases). Germline V lookup: CDR1 MNHEY, CDR2 SMNVEV (reference sequence). The CDR3 sequence is 13 residues long. The V gene lost 5 bases and the J gene lost 8 bases, with 10 bases spanning the gap. In DNA form, the CDR3 reads TGTGCCAGCAGTCCCTGGACAGATTCACCCCTCCACTTT. Translation: CASSPWTDSPLHF.

The chain employs TRBV9 and TRBJ1-2; D is uncertain. The CDR3 has 15 residues. Trimming stripped 3 bases from V and 8 bases from J, with 20 bases between. Germline lookup yields CDR1 SGDLS and CDR2 YYNGEE. The CDR3 protein is CASSGAGGRVAGYTF. The DNA of the CDR3 is TGTGCCAGCAGCGGCGCGGGAGGGAGGGTCGCGGGCTACACCTTC.

J is TRBJ1-1 and V is TRBV23-1, with D unclear. TRBV23-1 is reported as an ORF; its role is uncertain. The ends were cut back, 4 bases at V and 1 base at J, with 10 bases in the middle. The CDR3 loop spans 14 amino acids. The CDR3 reads CASSPFYKNTEAFF. CDR3 DNA sequence: TGCGCCAGCAGTCCCTTTTATAAGAACACTGAAGCTTTCTTT.

In its sample, this clone was seen a few times. The rearrangement joins TRBV15 to TRBJ2-7, with D perhaps TRBD2 (5 bases). Germline V CDR1 and CDR2: LNHNV, YYDKDF (reference sequence). CDR3 length equals 16 residues. Trimming shortened V by 4 bases and J by 0 bases, and 16 bases separated the two germline ends. As DNA, the CDR3 is TGTGCCACCAGCAAATCCCGGGAACTAAGCTCCTACGAGCAGTACTTC. Its protein is CATSKSRELSSYEQYF.